Listed below are T cell receptor beta chains from one sample, sequenced in a study of shared clonotypes between healthy human individuals. The repertoire was sequenced with immunoSEQ multiplex PCR; TCRdb's copy has only in-frame clones and lacks some. The sample has a few million clones, nearly 97% seen once. Sequencing was carried out using naive CD4+ T cells sorted from blood. The receptors stem from a man aged 18 to 30 in good health. Each CDR3 is given with its conserved first and last residue. D genes are given only for firm matches. Only part of the rows carry a size: once, few, many, or a class if the clone is expanded.

d_gene	abundance	v_gene	j_gene	CDR3nt	CDR3aa
TRBD1	-	TRBV27	TRBJ2-7	TGTGCCAGCAGTTTAGACAGGGGGCTGGGGAGAGACGAGCAGTACTTC	CASSLDRGLGRDEQYF
-	-	TRBV6-1	TRBJ1-2	TGTGCCAGCAGAAGGCCCAGCATCGCTAACTATGGCTACACCTTC	CASRRPSIANYGYTF
-	-	TRBV25-1	TRBJ1-2	TGTGCCAGCAGTGTAACCGGGACGTTCGGCTACACCTTC	CASSVTGTFGYTF
-	-	TRBV7-9	TRBJ2-7	TGTGCCAGCAGCACCCAGGCTCCGGAGCAGTACTTC	CASSTQAPEQYF
-	-	TRBV5-4	TRBJ2-7	TGTGCCAGCAGCTTGAGGGCCAACGGCGGGGAGCAGTACTTC	CASSLRANGGEQYF
-	-	TRBV6-5	TRBJ2-1	TGTGCCAGCACCCAAGGGGGTGAGCAGTTCTTC	CASTQGGEQFF
-	-	TRBV25-1	TRBJ2-3	TGTGCCAGCAGTCGCCCTTGTAGGGTTCTTCTTAGCACAGATACGCAGTATTTT	CASSRPCRVLLSTDTQYF
-	-	TRBV5-4	TRBJ2-7	TGTGCCAGCAGCTTGGATTCCACCGGCGAGCAGTACTTC	CASSLDSTGEQYF
TRBD2	once	TRBV5-1	TRBJ2-3	TGCGCCAGCAGCTTGGGAAAACTAGCGGGAGATACGCAGTATTTT	CASSLGKLAGDTQYF
TRBD2	-	TRBV9	TRBJ2-3	TGTGCCAGCAGCGTATACCCCCCTTGGACTAGGAGCACAGATACGCAGTATTTT	CASSVYPPWTRSTDTQYF
-	-	TRBV18	TRBJ1-4	TGTGCCAGCTCACCCAGACAGGCCCAGGGAGAAAAACTGTTTTTT	CASSPRQAQGEKLFF
-	-	TRBV28	TRBJ2-1	TGTGCCAGCAGTTTAGCGGGACGGAAAAACAATGAGCAGTTCTTC	CASSLAGRKNNEQFF
-	-	TRBV28	TRBJ1-2	TGTGCCAGCAGTTTCGGGGGGGCATCTAACTATGGCTACACCTTC	CASSFGGASNYGYTF
TRBD1	-	TRBV7-2	TRBJ1-2	TGTGCCAGCAGCCAGACAGGGGCCTATGGCTACACCTTC	CASSQTGAYGYTF
TRBD2	once	TRBV29-1	TRBJ2-1	TGCAGCGAGGGCGGGAGGAGGGACAATGAGCAGTTCTTC	CSEGGRRDNEQFF